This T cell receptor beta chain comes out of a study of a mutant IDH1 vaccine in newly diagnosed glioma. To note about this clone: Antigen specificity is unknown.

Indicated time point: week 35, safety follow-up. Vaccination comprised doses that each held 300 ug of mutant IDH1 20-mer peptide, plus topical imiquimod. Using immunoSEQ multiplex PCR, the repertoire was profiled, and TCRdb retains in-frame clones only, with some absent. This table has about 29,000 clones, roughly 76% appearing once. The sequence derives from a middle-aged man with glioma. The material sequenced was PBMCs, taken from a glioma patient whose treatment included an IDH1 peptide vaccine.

This chain's CDR3 is CASSLYYEQYF. CDR3 bases: TGTGCCAGCAGTCTCTACTACGAGCAGTACTTC. This chain joins TRBV2 and TRBJ2-7; D unclear. CDR1 is SNHLY, CDR2 FYNNEI, per germline. The CDR3 has 11 amino acids. V shed 5 bases and J shed 3 bases, with 5 bases lying between them. The full variable domain, completed using reference TRBV2 and TRBJ2-7, is EPEVTQTPSHQVTQMGQEVILRCVPISNHLYFYWYRQILGQKVEFLVSFYNNEISEKSEIFDDQFSVERPDGSNFTLKIRSTKLEDSAMYFCASSLYYEQYFGPGTRLTVT.